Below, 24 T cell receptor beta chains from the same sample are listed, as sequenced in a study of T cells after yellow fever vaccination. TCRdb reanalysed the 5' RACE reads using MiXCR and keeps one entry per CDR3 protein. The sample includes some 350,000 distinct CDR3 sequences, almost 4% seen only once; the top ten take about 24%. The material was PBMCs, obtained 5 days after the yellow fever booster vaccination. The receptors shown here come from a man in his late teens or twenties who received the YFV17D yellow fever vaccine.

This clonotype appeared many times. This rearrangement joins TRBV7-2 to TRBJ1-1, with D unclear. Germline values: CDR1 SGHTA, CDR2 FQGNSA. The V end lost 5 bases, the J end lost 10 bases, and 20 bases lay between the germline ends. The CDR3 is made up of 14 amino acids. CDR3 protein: CASSPELGTMRAFF. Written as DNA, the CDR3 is TGTGCCAGCAGCCCAGAACTGGGAACGATGAGAGCTTTCTTT.

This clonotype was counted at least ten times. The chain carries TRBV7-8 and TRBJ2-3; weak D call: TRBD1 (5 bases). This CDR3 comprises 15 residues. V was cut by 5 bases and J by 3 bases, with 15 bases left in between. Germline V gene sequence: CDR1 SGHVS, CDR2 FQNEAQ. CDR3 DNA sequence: TGTGCCAGCAGCCAGGACACTCAATCAACAGATACGCAGTATTTT. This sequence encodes CASSQDTQSTDTQYF. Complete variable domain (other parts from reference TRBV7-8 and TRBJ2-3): GAGVSQSPRYKVAKRGQDVALRCDPISGHVSLFWYQQALGQGPEFLTYFQNEAQLDKSGLPSDRFFAERPEGSVSTLKIQRTQQEDSAVYLCASSQDTQSTDTQYFGPGTRLTVL.

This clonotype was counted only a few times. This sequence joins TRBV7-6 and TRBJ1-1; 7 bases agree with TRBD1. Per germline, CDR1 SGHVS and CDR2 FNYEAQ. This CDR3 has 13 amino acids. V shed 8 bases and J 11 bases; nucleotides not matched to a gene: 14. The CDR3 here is CASAPGGSGRAFF. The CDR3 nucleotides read TGTGCCAGCGCACCAGGGGGATCCGGTAGGGCTTTCTTT.

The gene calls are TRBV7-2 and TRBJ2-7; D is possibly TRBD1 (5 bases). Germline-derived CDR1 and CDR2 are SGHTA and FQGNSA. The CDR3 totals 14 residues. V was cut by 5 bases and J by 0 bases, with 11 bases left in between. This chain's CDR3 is CASSPRQTSYEQYF. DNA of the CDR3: TGTGCCAGCAGCCCCCGACAGACCTCCTACGAGCAGTACTTC.

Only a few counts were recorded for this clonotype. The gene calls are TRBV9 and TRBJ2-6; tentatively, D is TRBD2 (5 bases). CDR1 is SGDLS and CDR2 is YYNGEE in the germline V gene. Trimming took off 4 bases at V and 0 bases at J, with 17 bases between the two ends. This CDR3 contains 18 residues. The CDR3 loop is CASSPVGGSYSGANVLTF. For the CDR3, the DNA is TGTGCCAGCAGCCCAGTAGGCGGGTCCTACTCTGGGGCCAACGTCCTGACTTTC.

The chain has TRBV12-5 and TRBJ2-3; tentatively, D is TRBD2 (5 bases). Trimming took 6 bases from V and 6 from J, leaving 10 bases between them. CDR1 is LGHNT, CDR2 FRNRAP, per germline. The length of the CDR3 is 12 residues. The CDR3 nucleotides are TGTGCTAGTGGGCCTCCGGGGGATACGCAGTATTTT. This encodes CASGPPGDTQYF.

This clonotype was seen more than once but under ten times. CDR3 in amino acids: CATSGPTTETQYF. The CDR3 DNA sequence: TGTGCCACCAGCGGACCCACCACGGAGACCCAGTACTTC. The gene calls are TRBV15 and TRBJ2-5; the D is unclear. Germline CDR1 and CDR2: LNHNV and YYDKDF (reference sequence). V was pared by 5 bases and J by 5 bases, with 12 bases between. This CDR3 spans 13 amino acids.

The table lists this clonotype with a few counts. CDR3 sequence (DNA): TGCGCCAGCAGCACACGGACAGGGGGAGACTATGAGCAGTTCTTC. This sequence encodes CASSTRTGGDYEQFF. The chain is built from TRBV4-3 and TRBJ2-1; 10 bases map to TRBD1. Trimming at V came to 5 bases and at J to 8 bases, leaving 9 bases not matched to a gene. Germline V gene data show CDR1 as LGHNA and CDR2 as YSLEER. The CDR3 spans 15 residues.

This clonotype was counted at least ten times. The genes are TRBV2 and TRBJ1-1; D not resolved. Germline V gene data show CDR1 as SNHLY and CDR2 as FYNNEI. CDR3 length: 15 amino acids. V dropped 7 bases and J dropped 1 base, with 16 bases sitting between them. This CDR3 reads CASTGLTTENTEAFF. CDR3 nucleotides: TGTGCCAGCACCGGCCTGACGACCGAGAACACTGAAGCTTTCTTT.

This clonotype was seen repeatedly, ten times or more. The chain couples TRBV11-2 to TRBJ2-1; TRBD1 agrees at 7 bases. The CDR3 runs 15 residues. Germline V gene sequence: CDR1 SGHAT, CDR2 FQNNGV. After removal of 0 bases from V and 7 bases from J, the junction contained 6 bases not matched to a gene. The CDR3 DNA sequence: TGTGCCAGCAGCTTAGAGAAGGGGGCGCGGAATGAGCAGTTCTTC. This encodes CASSLEKGARNEQFF.

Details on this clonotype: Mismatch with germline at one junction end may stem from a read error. This CDR3 reads CASSRTGNAEAFF. The CDR3 region has the DNA TGTGCCAGTAGCCGGACAGGGAACGCTGAAGCTTTCTTT. The chain has TRBV19 and TRBJ1-1; TRBD1 aligns across 8 bases. CDR1 is LNHDA and CDR2 is SQIVND in the germline V gene (reference sequence). This CDR3 has 13 residues.

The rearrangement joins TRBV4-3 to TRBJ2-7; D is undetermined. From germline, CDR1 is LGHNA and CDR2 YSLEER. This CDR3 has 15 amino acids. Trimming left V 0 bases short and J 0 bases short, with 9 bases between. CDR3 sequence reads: CASSQDSQDSYEQYF. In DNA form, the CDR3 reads TGCGCCAGCAGCCAAGATTCTCAGGACTCCTACGAGCAGTACTTC.

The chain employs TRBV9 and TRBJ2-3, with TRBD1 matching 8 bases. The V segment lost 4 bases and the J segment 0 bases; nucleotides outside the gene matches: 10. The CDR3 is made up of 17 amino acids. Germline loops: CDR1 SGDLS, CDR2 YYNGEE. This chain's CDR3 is CASSPSTGQGSTDTQYF. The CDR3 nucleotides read TGTGCCAGCAGCCCCTCAACCGGACAGGGTAGCACAGATACGCAGTATTTT. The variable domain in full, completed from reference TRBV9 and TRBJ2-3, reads DSGVTQTPKHLITATGQRVTLRCSPRSGDLSVYWYQQSLDQGLQFLIQYYNGEERAKGNILERFSAQQFPDLHSELNLSSLELGDSALYFCASSPSTGQGSTDTQYFGPGTRLTVL.

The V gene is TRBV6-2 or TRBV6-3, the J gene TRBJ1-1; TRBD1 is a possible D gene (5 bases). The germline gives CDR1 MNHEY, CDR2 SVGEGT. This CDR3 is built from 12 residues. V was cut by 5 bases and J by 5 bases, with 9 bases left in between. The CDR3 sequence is CASSIRGTEAFF. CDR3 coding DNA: TGTGCCAGCAGTATTCGGGGGACTGAAGCTTTCTTT.

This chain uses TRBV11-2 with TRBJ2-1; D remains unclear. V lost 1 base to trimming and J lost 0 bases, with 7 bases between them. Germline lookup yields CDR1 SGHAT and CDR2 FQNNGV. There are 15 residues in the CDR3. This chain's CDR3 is CASSLVRSSYNEQFF. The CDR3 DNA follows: TGTGCCAGCAGCTTAGTCAGGAGCTCCTACAATGAGCAGTTCTTC.

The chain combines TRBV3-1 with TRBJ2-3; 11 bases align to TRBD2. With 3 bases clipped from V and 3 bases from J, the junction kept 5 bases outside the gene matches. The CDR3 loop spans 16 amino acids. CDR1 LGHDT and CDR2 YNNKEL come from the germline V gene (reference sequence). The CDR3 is CASSQLRLAGTDTQYF. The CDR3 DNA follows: TGTGCCAGCAGCCAGCTGAGACTAGCGGGGACAGATACGCAGTATTTT.

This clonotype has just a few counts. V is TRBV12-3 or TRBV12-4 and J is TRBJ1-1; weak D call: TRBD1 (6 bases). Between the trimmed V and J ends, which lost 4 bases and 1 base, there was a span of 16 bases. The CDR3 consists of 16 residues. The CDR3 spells CASSSYWTESNTEAFF. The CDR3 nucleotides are TGTGCCAGCAGTTCCTATTGGACAGAGTCGAACACTGAAGCTTTCTTT.

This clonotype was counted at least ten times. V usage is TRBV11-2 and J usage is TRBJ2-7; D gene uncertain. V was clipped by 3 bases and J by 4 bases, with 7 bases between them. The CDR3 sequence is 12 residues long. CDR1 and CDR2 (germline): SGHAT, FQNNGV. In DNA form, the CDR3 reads TGTGCCAGCAGCTTCGGCAGATACGAGCAGTACGTC. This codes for CASSFGRYEQYV.

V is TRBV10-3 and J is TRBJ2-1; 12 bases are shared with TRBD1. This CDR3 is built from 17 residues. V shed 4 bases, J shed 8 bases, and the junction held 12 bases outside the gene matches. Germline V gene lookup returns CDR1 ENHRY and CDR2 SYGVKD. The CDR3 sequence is CAISGGTGGRAGHEQFF. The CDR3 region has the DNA TGTGCCATCAGTGGTGGGACAGGGGGCCGAGCGGGCCATGAGCAGTTCTTC.

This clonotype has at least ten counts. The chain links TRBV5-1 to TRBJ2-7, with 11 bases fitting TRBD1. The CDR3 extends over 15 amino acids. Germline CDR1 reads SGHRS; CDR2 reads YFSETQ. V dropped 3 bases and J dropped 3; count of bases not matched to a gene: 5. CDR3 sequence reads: CASSCRDRGIYEQYV. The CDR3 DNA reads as TGCGCCAGCAGCTGTCGGGACAGGGGGATCTACGAGCAGTACGTC.

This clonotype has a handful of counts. The CDR3, as DNA: TGTGCCAGCAGCCAAGCGACACTACAGGGTTCCTATAATTCACCCCTCCACTTT. Protein: CASSQATLQGSYNSPLHF. V usage is TRBV4-2 and J usage is TRBJ1-6, with D maybe TRBD1 (6 bases). CDR1 and CDR2 (germline): LGHNA, YNFKEQ. V was trimmed by 1 base and J by 1 base, leaving 14 bases between them. The CDR3 is 18 amino acids.

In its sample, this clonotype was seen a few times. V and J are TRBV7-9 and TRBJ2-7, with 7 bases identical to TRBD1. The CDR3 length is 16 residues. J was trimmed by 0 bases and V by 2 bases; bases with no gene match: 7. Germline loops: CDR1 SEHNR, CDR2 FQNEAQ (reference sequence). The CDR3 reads CASSLNSGTASYEQYF. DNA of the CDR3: TGTGCCAGCAGCTTAAATTCGGGGACAGCCTCCTACGAGCAGTACTTC.

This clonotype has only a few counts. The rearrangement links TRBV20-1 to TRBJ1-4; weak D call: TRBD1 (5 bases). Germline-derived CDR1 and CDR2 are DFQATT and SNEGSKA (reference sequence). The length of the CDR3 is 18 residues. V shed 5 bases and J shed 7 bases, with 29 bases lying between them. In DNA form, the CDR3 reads TGCAGTGCTGGAAGGGGCGGGCTTCAACCGCGACCTGGTGAAAAACTGTTTTTT. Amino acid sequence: CSAGRGGLQPRPGEKLFF.

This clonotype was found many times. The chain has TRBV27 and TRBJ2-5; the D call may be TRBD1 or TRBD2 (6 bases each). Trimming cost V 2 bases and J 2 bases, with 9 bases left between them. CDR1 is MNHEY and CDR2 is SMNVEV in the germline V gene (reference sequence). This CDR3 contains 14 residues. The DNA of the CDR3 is TGTGCCAGCAGTTTACAGGGGAGGCAAGAGACCCAGTACTTC. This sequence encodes CASSLQGRQETQYF.